Shown below are 3 T cell receptor beta chains from a single sample sequenced in a study of blood T cell repertoires in COVID-19. The repertoire was sequenced with immunoSEQ multiplex PCR; TCRdb's copy has only in-frame clones and lacks some. The sample includes about 90,000 clones, over 75% seen only once; the top ten take about an eighth. The sequencing sample was made of peripheral blood. These TCRs come from a human donor in a cohort sampled during active COVID-19.

V is TRBV7-3 and J is TRBJ1-2; TRBD1 matches 9 bases. V was clipped by 5 bases and J by 4 bases; unmatched bases: 11. In germline, CDR1 is SGHTA, CDR2 FQGTGA. The CDR3 loop spans 16 amino acids. The CDR3 bases are TGTGCCAGCAGCGTAAGCCCGGGACAGGGCGGCTATGGCTACACCTTC. This translates into CASSVSPGQGGYGYTF.

The genes are TRBV28 and TRBJ1-2, with a weak D call TRBD1 (5 bases). The CDR3 loop spans 15 amino acids. V gave up 6 bases and J gave up 0 bases, with 14 bases separating them. Germline V gives CDR1 MDHEN, CDR2 SYDVKM. CDR3 in DNA: TGTGCCAGCAGAGCCGACAGAACCACTAACTATGGCTACACCTTC. Amino acid sequence: CASRADRTTNYGYTF.

The rearrangement links TRBV5-1 to TRBJ1-3; 8 bases match TRBD1. The J segment lost 0 bases and the V segment lost 2 bases, leaving 1 base of the junction unmatched. Per germline, CDR1 SGHRS and CDR2 YFSETQ. This CDR3 contains 15 residues. In nucleotides, the CDR3 is TGCGCCAGCAGCTTACAGGGGGACTCTGGAAACACCATATATTTT. This gives the protein CASSLQGDSGNTIYF. The full variable domain, rest sourced from reference TRBV5-1 and TRBJ1-3, is KAGVTQTPRYLIKTRGQQVTLSCSPISGHRSVSWYQQTPGQGLQFLFEYFSETQRNKGNFPGRFSGRQFSNSRSEMNVSTLELGDSALYLCASSLQGDSGNTIYFGEGSWLTVV.